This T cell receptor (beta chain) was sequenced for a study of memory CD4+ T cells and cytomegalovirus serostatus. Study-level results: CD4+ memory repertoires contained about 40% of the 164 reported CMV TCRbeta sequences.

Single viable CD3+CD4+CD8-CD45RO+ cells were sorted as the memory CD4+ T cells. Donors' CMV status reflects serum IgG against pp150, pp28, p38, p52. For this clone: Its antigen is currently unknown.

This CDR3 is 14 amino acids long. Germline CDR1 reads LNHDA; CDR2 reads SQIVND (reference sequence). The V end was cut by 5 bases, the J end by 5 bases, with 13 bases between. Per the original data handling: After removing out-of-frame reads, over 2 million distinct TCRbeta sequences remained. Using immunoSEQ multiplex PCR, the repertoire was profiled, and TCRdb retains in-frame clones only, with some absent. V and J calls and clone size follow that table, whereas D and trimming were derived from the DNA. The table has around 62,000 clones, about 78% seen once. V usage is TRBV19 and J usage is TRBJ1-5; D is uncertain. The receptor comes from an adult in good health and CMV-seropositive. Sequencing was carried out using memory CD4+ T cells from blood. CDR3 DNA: TGTGCCAGTAGTTCGCTAGGGAGGGATCAGCCCCAGCATTTT. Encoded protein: CASSSLGRDQPQHF.